Listed below are T cell receptor beta chains from one sample, sequenced in a study of T cells in Graves' hyperthyroidism and ophthalmopathy. MiXCR was run by TCRdb on the multiplex PCR reads, yielding one entry per CDR3 protein. In the table there are 690,000 or so distinct CDR3 sequences, 18% of which are singletons. Sequencing was carried out using blood. These receptors were obtained from a woman between 45 and 65 years old with Graves' hyperthyroidism that later progressed to Graves' ophthalmopathy. CDR3s include the opening cysteine and the closing phenylalanine or tryptophan. The D gene is left open where the match is weak. Clone size is stated in some rows and not others, as once, few, many or a class when expanded.

clone_size,j_call,v_call,d_call,cdr3_aa,cdr3_nt
many,TRBJ1-1,TRBV18,NA,CASSPEKNTEAFF,TGTGCCAGCTCACCAGAGAAGAACACTGAAGCTTTCTTT
few,TRBJ2-4,TRBV7-2,TRBD2,CASSEGLAGKNIQYF,TGTGCCAGCAGCGAAGGACTAGCGGGGAAAAACATTCAGTACTTC
few,TRBJ1-2,TRBV6-1,NA,CASGPASERGYTF,TGTGCCAGCGGGCCAGCTTCGGAGCGTGGCTACACCTTC
many,TRBJ1-5,TRBV12-3/TRBV12-4,NA,CASSSSAGPGQPQHF,TGTGCCAGCAGTTCGTCGGCGGGGCCGGGTCAGCCCCAGCATTTT
NA,TRBJ2-3,TRBV3-1,NA,CASRKAWGTDTQCF,TGTGCCAGCAGGAAGGCGTGGGGCACAGATACGCAGTGTTTT
few,TRBJ2-1,TRBV13,NA,CASSFEADFSYNEQFF,TGTGCCAGCAGCTTTGAAGCGGACTTCTCCTACAATGAGCAGTTCTTC
NA,TRBJ1-2,TRBV6-1,NA,CASRTGGAVNYGYTF,TGTGCCAGCAGAACGGGGGGTGCCGTAAACTATGGCTACACCTTC
many,TRBJ1-2,TRBV3-1,NA,CASSPPDQNGYTF,TGTGCCAGCAGCCCCCCCGACCAAAACGGCTACACCTTC
NA,TRBJ2-1,TRBV9,NA,CASSVRAGNYNEQFF,TGTGCCAGCAGCGTCAGGGCGGGGAACTACAATGAGCAGTTCTTC
many,TRBJ2-7,TRBV27,TRBD1,CASSLSRGMDEQYF,TGTGCCAGCAGTTTATCCAGGGGGATGGACGAGCAGTACTTC
many,TRBJ1-5,TRBV20-1,NA,CSAQGGDQPQHF,TGCAGTGCACAAGGTGGCGATCAGCCCCAGCATTTT
few,TRBJ1-6,TRBV30,NA,CAWSRESAGISYNSPLHF,TGTGCCTGGAGCAGGGAGTCAGCCGGTATCTCCTATAATTCACCCCTCCACTTT
many,TRBJ1-3,TRBV11-2,NA,CASSLGFGLSGNTIYF,TGTGCCAGCAGCTTAGGTTTTGGTCTCTCTGGAAACACCATATATTTT
NA,TRBJ2-3,TRBV7-2,NA,CASSRLPTLERTDTQYF,TGTGCCAGCAGCCGCCTACCGACCCTGGAAAGAACAGATACGCAGTATTTT
many,TRBJ2-1,TRBV3-1,TRBD2,CASTPMGRGDEQFF,TGTGCCAGCACCCCGATGGGGAGGGGTGATGAGCAGTTCTTC
NA,TRBJ2-2,TRBV7-2,NA,CASSLRRDGSNTGELFF,TGTGCCAGCAGCTTACGCCGGGACGGATCAAACACCGGGGAGCTGTTTTTT
NA,TRBJ2-7,TRBV5-6,NA,CASSWGRGQVYEQYF,TGTGCCAGCAGCTGGGGCCGGGGGCAAGTATACGAGCAGTACTTC
few,TRBJ2-3,TRBV19,TRBD2,CASRGGASDTQYF,TGTGCGTCCCGCGGGGGGGCGTCAGATACGCAGTATTTT
few,TRBJ1-3,TRBV2,NA,CASSEVQVSGNTIYF,TGTGCCAGCAGTGAAGTACAGGTCTCTGGAAACACCATATATTTT
NA,TRBJ1-3,TRBV6-1,NA,CASSELASSSGNTIYF,TGTGCCAGCAGTGAATTGGCTTCCAGCTCTGGAAACACCATATATTTT
few,TRBJ2-3,TRBV7-9,NA,CASSLAEDTQYF,TGTGCCAGCAGCTTAGCTGAGGATACGCAGTATTTT
NA,TRBJ2-3,TRBV9,NA,CASSVGWVGSTDTQYF,TGTGCCAGCAGCGTAGGTTGGGTGGGCAGCACAGATACGCAGTATTTT
many,TRBJ2-7,TRBV13,NA,CASSLRTENYEQYF,TGTGCCAGCAGCTTAAGGACGGAGAACTACGAGCAGTACTTC
NA,TRBJ2-1,TRBV7-9,TRBD2,CASSFAGYSGYSNEQFF,TGTGCCAGCAGCTTCGCCGGGTATAGCGGGTACTCCAATGAGCAGTTCTTC
few,TRBJ2-4,TRBV5-4,NA,CASSENGALRAKNIQYF,TGTGCCAGCAGCGAGAACGGGGCGCTTCGAGCCAAAAACATTCAGTACTTC
NA,TRBJ2-2,TRBV5-1,NA,CASSFGTAVSPNTGELFF,TGCGCCAGCAGCTTTGGGACGGCCGTGTCGCCTAACACCGGGGAGCTGTTTTTT
many,TRBJ2-1,TRBV3-1,NA,CASSPSWTDSYNEQFF,TGTGCCAGCAGCCCGAGCTGGACAGACTCCTACAATGAGCAGTTCTTC
NA,TRBJ1-4,TRBV7-9,TRBD1,CASSLQGAGNEKLFF,TGTGCCAGCAGCTTACAGGGGGCTGGTAATGAAAAACTGTTTTTT
NA,TRBJ1-1,TRBV9,TRBD1,CASSVDWGQVNEAFF,TGTGCCAGCAGCGTAGATTGGGGACAGGTTAATGAAGCTTTCTTT
many,TRBJ1-4,TRBV6-1,NA,CASSRGTRATNEKLFF,TGTGCCAGCAGTAGGGGGACGCGCGCAACTAATGAAAAACTGTTTTTT
NA,TRBJ1-4,TRBV5-6,NA,CASSLSVGWGEGKLFF,TGTGCCAGCAGCTTGTCAGTCGGATGGGGTGAAGGAAAACTGTTTTTT
many,TRBJ2-1,TRBV11-3,NA,CASSLDGRAYNEQFF,TGTGCCAGCAGCTTAGATGGCAGGGCATACAATGAGCAGTTCTTC
many,TRBJ2-7,TRBV7-2,NA,CASSSRVFSSYEQYF,TGTGCCAGCAGCTCCAGGGTATTTAGCTCCTACGAGCAGTACTTC
NA,TRBJ2-2,TRBV9,TRBD2,CASSGRLAGPVTGELFF,TGTGCCAGCAGCGGCCGACTAGCGGGGCCTGTGACCGGGGAGCTGTTTTTT
NA,TRBJ2-3,TRBV5-1,NA,CATGTAGPDTQYF,TGCGCCACCGGGACCGCGGGGCCAGATACGCAGTATTTT
NA,TRBJ1-4,TRBV7-9,NA,CASSYGTHGEKLFF,TGTGCCAGCAGCTACGGGACTCATGGGGAAAAACTGTTTTTT
many,TRBJ1-1,TRBV13,NA,CASSLTVQDVTEAFF,TGTGCCAGCAGCCTAACCGTCCAGGATGTTACTGAAGCTTTCTTT
many,TRBJ2-5,TRBV20-1,TRBD2,CSARTSGGARETQYF,TGCAGTGCTAGAACTAGCGGGGGGGCGAGAGAGACCCAGTACTTC
NA,TRBJ2-2,TRBV29-1,NA,CSVVGETGELFF,TGCAGCGTTGTGGGGGAGACCGGGGAGCTGTTTTTT
NA,TRBJ2-2,TRBV5-1,NA,CASSLRDANTGELFF,TGCGCCAGCAGCTTGAGAGACGCGAACACCGGGGAGCTGTTTTTT
many,TRBJ2-1,TRBV30,TRBD2,CAWIPAGGIYEQFF,TGTGCCTGGATCCCGGCGGGGGGGATCTATGAGCAGTTCTTC
NA,TRBJ1-1,TRBV10-3,NA,CAISGQATEAFF,TGTGCCATCAGTGGACAGGCCACTGAAGCTTTCTTT
many,TRBJ1-1,TRBV18,TRBD1,CASSQDRGVNTEAFF,TGTGCCAGCTCACAGGACAGGGGAGTGAACACTGAAGCTTTCTTT
NA,TRBJ1-2,TRBV7-2,NA,CASSSTNDTYGYTF,TGTGCCAGCAGCTCAACCAACGACACCTATGGCTACACCTTC
few,TRBJ1-2,TRBV6-2/TRBV6-3,NA,CASSYSPLGGYTF,TGTGCCAGCAGTTACTCGCCGCTCGGTGGCTACACCTTC
NA,TRBJ2-2,TRBV29-1,NA,CSVGTTGELFF,TGCAGCGTTGGGACAACCGGGGAGCTGTTTTTT